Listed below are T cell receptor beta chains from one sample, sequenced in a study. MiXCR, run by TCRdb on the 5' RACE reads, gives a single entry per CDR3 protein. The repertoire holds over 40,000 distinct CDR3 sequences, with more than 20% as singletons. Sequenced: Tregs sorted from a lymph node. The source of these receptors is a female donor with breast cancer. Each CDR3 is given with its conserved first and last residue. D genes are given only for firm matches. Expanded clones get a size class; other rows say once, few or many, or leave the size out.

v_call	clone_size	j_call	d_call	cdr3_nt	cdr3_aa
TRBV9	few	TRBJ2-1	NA	TGTGCCAGCAGCACTGACAGCTACAATGAGCAGTTCTTC	CASSTDSYNEQFF
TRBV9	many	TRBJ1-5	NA	TGTGCCAGCAGCGTAGGGCAGGGGAATCATCAGCCCCAGCATTTT	CASSVGQGNHQPQHF
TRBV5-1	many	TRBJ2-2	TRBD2	TGCGCCAGCAGCTTGTGGCCTAGCGGGAGATCGACCGGGGAGCTGTTTTTT	CASSLWPSGRSTGELFF
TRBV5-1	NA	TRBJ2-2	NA	TGCGCCAGCAGCCTGGGGGGAATTAGCGGGGAGCTGTTTTTT	CASSLGGISGELFF
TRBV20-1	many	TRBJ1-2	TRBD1	TGCAGTGCTAGAGGGGGGACAGTGAGTTTCTCTGGCTACACCTTC	CSARGGTVSFSGYTF
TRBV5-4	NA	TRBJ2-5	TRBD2	TGTGCCAGCGGCTATCGACTAGCGGGAGGAGTGGAGACCCAGTACTTC	CASGYRLAGGVETQYF
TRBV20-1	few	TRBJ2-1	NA	TGCAGTGCTCGAGACAGTGCTGGAGAGCAGTTCTTC	CSARDSAGEQFF
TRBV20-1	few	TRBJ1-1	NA	TGCAGTGTTTGGGCAGGGAGGGACACTGAAGCTTTCTTT	CSVWAGRDTEAFF
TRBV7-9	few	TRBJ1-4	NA	TGTGCCGCCGGTGGGGGCGGGGATGCAACTAATGAAAAACTGTTTTTT	CAAGGGGDATNEKLFF
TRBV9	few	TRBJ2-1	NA	TGTGCCAGCAGCGTAGTTCTGGGGGCGGGCAATGAGCAGTTCTTC	CASSVVLGAGNEQFF
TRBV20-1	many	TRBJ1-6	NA	TGCAGTGCTAGTCGTCAGGGCTATAATTCACCCCTCCACTTT	CSASRQGYNSPLHF
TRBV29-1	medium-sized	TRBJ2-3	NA	TGCAGCGGCCACCGGGCAGGGGTTTCGGATACGCAGTATTTT	CSGHRAGVSDTQYF
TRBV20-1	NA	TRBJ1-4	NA	TGCAGTGCAGGGTACCCGGGGGATGAAAAACTGTTTTTT	CSAGYPGDEKLFF
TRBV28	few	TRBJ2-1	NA	TGTGCCAGCAGTTCTCAAAGCCGGACGCCCAGTGATCAGCAGTTCTTC	CASSSQSRTPSDQQFF
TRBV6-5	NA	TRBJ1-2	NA	TGTGCCAGCAGTAGGGTCGTCGGCCGAACAGGGTCCCCATTTAACTATGGCTACACCTTC	CASSRVVGRTGSPFNYGYTF
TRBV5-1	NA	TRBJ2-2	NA	TGCGCCAGCAGCTTAGGACTAAACACCGGGGAGCTGTTTTTT	CASSLGLNTGELFF
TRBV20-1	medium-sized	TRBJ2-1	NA	TGCAGTGCTAGCTTTGACAATGAGCAGTTCTTC	CSASFDNEQFF
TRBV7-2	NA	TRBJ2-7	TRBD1	TGTGCCAGCAGCTCCCGGCAGGGGGCCGACGAGCAGTACTTC	CASSSRQGADEQYF
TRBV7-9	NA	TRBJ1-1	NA	TGTGCCAGCAGCTTAGTGAGGGGTCACACTGAAGCTTTCTTT	CASSLVRGHTEAFF
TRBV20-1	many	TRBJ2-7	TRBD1	TGCAGTGCTAGAACGGACAGGGGGCGGTACGAGCAGTACTTC	CSARTDRGRYEQYF
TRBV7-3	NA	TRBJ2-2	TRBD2	TGTGCCAGCAGCCCGACTAGCCCCAACACCGGGGAGCTGTTTTTT	CASSPTSPNTGELFF
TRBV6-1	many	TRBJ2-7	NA	TGTGCCAGCAAGGGGAACCAGCAGTACTTC	CASKGNQQYF
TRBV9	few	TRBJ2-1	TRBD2	TGTGCCAGCAGCACCCAGCGGGAGGTCTACAATGAGCAGTTCTTC	CASSTQREVYNEQFF
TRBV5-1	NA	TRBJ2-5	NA	TGCGCCAGCAGAATAGCGGAAGAGACCCAGTACTTC	CASRIAEETQYF
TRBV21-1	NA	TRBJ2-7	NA	TGTGCCAGCAGCAAACCCGGGCGGGAGCGAACCTACGAGCAGTACTTC	CASSKPGRERTYEQYF
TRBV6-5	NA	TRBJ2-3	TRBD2	TGTGCCAGCACCACCCCGCGGGCAGGGAGACTAGCGGGAGGGACAGATACGCAGTATTTT	CASTTPRAGRLAGGTDTQYF
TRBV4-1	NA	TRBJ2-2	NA	TGCGCCAGCAGCCAAGTCTCCACCGCGGGGGAGCTGTTTTTT	CASSQVSTAGELFF
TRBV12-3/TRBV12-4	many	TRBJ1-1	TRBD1	TGTGCCAGCAGTCCTACGGACAGGGGAGTCACTGAGGCTTTCTTT	CASSPTDRGVTEAFF
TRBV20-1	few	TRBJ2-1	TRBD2	TGCAGTGCTAGAGACAGGGTACTAGCGGTCAACACTGAGCAGTTCTTC	CSARDRVLAVNTEQFF
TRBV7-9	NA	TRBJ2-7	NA	TGTGCCAGCAGCGGCAGACATTTTACACTGAGAACCTACGAGCAGTACTTC	CASSGRHFTLRTYEQYF
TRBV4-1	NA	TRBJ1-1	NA	TGCGCCAGCAGCACACTACGGGTACAGGGTGGGGCGGCTTTCTTT	CASSTLRVQGGAAFF